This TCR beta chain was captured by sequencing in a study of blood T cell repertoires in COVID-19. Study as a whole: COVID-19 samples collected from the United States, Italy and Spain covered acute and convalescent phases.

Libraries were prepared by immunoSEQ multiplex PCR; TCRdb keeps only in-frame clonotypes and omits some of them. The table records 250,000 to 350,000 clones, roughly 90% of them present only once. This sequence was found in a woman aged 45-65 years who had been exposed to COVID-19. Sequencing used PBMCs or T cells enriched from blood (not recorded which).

This CDR3 is CASSLEAVADNEQFF. In DNA, the CDR3 is TGTGCCAGCAGCCTTGAAGCGGTGGCGGACAATGAGCAGTTCTTC. This chain connects TRBV11-2 to TRBJ2-1; the D gene is possibly TRBD2 (5 bases). The CDR3 has 15 amino acids. V was cut by 5 bases and J by 5 bases, with 16 bases left in between. Per the germline V gene, CDR1 is SGHAT and CDR2 is FQNNGV.